The rows below give T cell receptor beta chains drawn from one sample of a study of shared clonotypes between healthy human individuals. The method was immunoSEQ multiplex PCR; TCRdb's version includes in-frame clones alone and lacks a portion of them. The sample consists of roughly 2.2 million clones, 85% to 95% of them appearing once. The specimen sequenced was naive CD4+ T cells from PBMCs. Receptors were obtained from a man between 18 and 29 years old in good health. Some clones in this sample may be carry-over from other donors' samples. CDR3s include the opening cysteine and the closing phenylalanine or tryptophan. Each record gives: clone size, D gene, V gene, J gene, CDR3 DNA, CDR3 protein. A D gene is named only where the DNA matches it firmly. For some rows the clone size is stated as once, few or many, or as a class when expanded; others skip it.

>-|TRBD2|TRBV15|TRBJ2-1
TGTGCCACCAGCAGTCGGGGAGGGGACTACAATGAGCAGTTCTTC
CATSSRGGDYNEQFF
>few|TRBD1|TRBV6-1|TRBJ2-7
TGTGCCAGCAGAGAGATGGGGACAGTCTCCTACGAGCAGTACTTC
CASREMGTVSYEQYF
>-|-|TRBV28|TRBJ1-4
TGTGCCAGCAGTTTTTTAGTGACCGGGACACCTGCAACTAATGAAAAACTGTTTTTT
CASSFLVTGTPATNEKLFF
>-|TRBD2|TRBV7-9|TRBJ2-5
TGTGCCAGCAGCTTAGGGAGCGGGGGGTCAGAGACCCAGTACTTC
CASSLGSGGSETQYF
>-|-|TRBV28|TRBJ1-3
TGTGCCAGCAGCTGGAGAGTAGCCTCTGGAAACACCATATATTTT
CASSWRVASGNTIYF
>-|-|TRBV4-2|TRBJ2-7
TGTGCCAGCAGCCAAGTGTTTTCCCCTAGCACCGCCTACGAGCAGTACTTC
CASSQVFSPSTAYEQYF
>-|-|TRBV21-1|TRBJ2-7
TGTGCCAGCAGCAAACAGAATAGGTTCTACGAGCAGTACTTC
CASSKQNRFYEQYF
>-|TRBD2|TRBV4-1|TRBJ2-5
TGCGCCAGCAGCCAAGATCGTGGCGTGGTTCTAGCGGGAGATGAGACCCAGTACTTC
CASSQDRGVVLAGDETQYF
>-|TRBD1|TRBV5-1|TRBJ1-1
TGCGCCAGCAGCTTCAGGGGGCGAACTGAAGCTTTCTTT
CASSFRGRTEAFF
>-|-|TRBV7-3|TRBJ2-1
TGTGCCAGCAGCTTCGGACCGAACAATGAGCAGTTCTTC
CASSFGPNNEQFF
>-|-|TRBV15|TRBJ2-2
TGTGCCACCAGCAGAGTCAAGGGGAGAGGGGCCGGGGAGCTGTTTTTT
CATSRVKGRGAGELFF
>-|TRBD1|TRBV7-2|TRBJ1-4
TGTGCCAGCAGCTTAGCGAGGACAGGGATTAATGAAAAACTGTTTTTT
CASSLARTGINEKLFF
>-|-|TRBV28|TRBJ2-7
TGTGCCAGCAGTTTACGGAGCGGATGGGGGTACTACGAGCAGTACTTC
CASSLRSGWGYYEQYF
>once|-|TRBV5-1|TRBJ1-3
TGCGCCAGCAGCTTGGCGGTCAACTCTGGAAACACCATATATTTT
CASSLAVNSGNTIYF
>-|-|TRBV27|TRBJ2-1
TGTGCCAGCAGTTTATGGTCCAGCGGGCGGGCCTACAATGAGCAGTTCTTC
CASSLWSSGRAYNEQFF
>-|TRBD1|TRBV18|TRBJ1-2
TGTGCCAGCTCACGAGAATCCAGGGGGCTAAACTATGGCTACACCTTC
CASSRESRGLNYGYTF
>-|TRBD2|TRBV18|TRBJ2-1
TGTGCCAGCTCTCTTACGACTAGCGGGAGCTCCTACAATGAGCAGTTCTTC
CASSLTTSGSSYNEQFF